This TCR beta chain was sequenced for a study of blood T cell repertoires in COVID-19. Study in general: Spain, Italy and the United States supplied samples that represented acute and convalescent COVID-19. T cells, B-cell-depleted T cells, or PBMCs supplied cDNA or gDNA.

TCRdb's copy holds only in-frame clones and misses some; the assay was immunoSEQ multiplex PCR. This sample carries tens of thousands of clones, 70% to 85% of them seen once, and the ten largest clones take around a sixth. Trimming took 6 bases from V and 3 from J, leaving 14 bases between them. The CDR3 is 15 residues long. Germline CDR1 is SGHTA and CDR2 is FQGNSA. This clone was seen more than once but under ten times. The receptor comes from a man in his 70s with active COVID-19. The source material was peripheral blood. This rearrangement joins TRBV7-2 to TRBJ2-2; D is possibly TRBD1 (5 bases). The CDR3 spells CASRARQRDTGELFF. CDR3 sequence (DNA): TGTGCCAGCAGAGCTCGACAGCGAGACACCGGGGAGCTGTTTTTT. The full variable domain, its missing parts supplied by reference TRBV7-2 and TRBJ2-2, is GAGVSQSPSNKVTEKGKDVELRCDPISGHTALYWYRQSLGQGLEFLIYFQGNSAPDKSGLPSDRFSAERTGGSVSTLTIQRTQQEDSAVYLCASRARQRDTGELFFGEGSRLTVL.